The clone carrying this T cell receptor beta chain was seen only a few times. Its antigen is still unknown. This specimen comes from a study of post-analysis software for immune sequencing data. Study-level information: The disease courses covered relapsing-remitting, secondary progressive and progressive-relapsing multiple sclerosis. Broader study findings: Controls showed lower frequencies than patients for five TRBV segments, and TRBV5-6, TRBV5-1 and TRBV20-1 were among these. Versus controls, multiple sclerosis patients showed significantly lower diversity (normalized Chao1). Samples prepared in the same batch strongly co-clustered by F measure.

The ends lost 5 bases at V and 3 bases at J; junction bases unmatched: 8. Germline values: CDR1 DFQATT, CDR2 SNEGSKA (reference sequence). The CDR3 totals 14 residues. Built from TCR beta cDNA, the libraries had unique molecular identifiers in them. Some 500,000 cDNA molecules were obtained per 1 to 10 million input T cells. TCRdb redid the calling of the PCR reads with MiXCR, one entry per CDR3 protein. The sample shows roughly 700,000 distinct CDR3 sequences, less than 35% of them seen only once. The J gene is TRBJ2-7, the V gene TRBV20-1; 9 bases are a match to TRBD1. Sequenced sample: blood. The clonotype originates from a girl aged 10-17 years with multiple sclerosis. The CDR3 DNA reads as TGCAGTGCTCAACAGGGGGCGAGGGGCTACGAGCAGTACTTC. Protein sequence: CSAQQGARGYEQYF.